The 18 T cell receptor beta chains given below trace back to one sample, sequenced in a study of response to subunit inactivated influenza vaccine. TCRdb reanalysed the RT-PCR reads using MiXCR and keeps one entry per CDR3 protein. This table has hundreds of thousands of distinct CDR3 sequences, 18% appearing once. The sequenced sample was PBMCs from blood, obtained roughly 5 days after vaccination. The receptors stem from a man aged 50-60 years who received an inactivated influenza vaccine.

The chain carries TRBV20-1 and TRBJ2-1; 9 nucleotides align to TRBD2. The CDR3 runs to 14 residues. V lost 5 bases, J lost 5 bases, and 7 bases stayed unmatched. Germline CDR1 is DFQATT and CDR2 is SNEGSKA (reference sequence). CDR3 region: CSASGLARDNEQFF. As DNA, the CDR3 is TGCAGTGCTTCCGGACTAGCGCGGGACAATGAGCAGTTCTTC.

V gene TRBV27 combines with J gene TRBJ2-7, with D possibly being TRBD2 (5 bases). Germline CDR1 is MNHEY and CDR2 is SMNVEV (reference sequence). The CDR3 totals 16 residues. Trimming cost V 6 bases and J 4 bases, with 22 bases left between them. Written as DNA, the CDR3 is TGTGCCAGCAGGTTGAGCGCGGCGGGTGGTAAATACGAGCAGTACTTC. Its protein is CASRLSAAGGKYEQYF.

There are a few counts of this clonotype. The CDR3 DNA follows: TGTGCCAGCAGCTTAGGGTGGGGCCGGGAGCAGTTCTTC. It specifies CASSLGWGREQFF. The chain couples TRBV11-2 to TRBJ2-1, with D possibly TRBD1 on 5 matching bases. Between the trimmed V and J ends, which lost 1 base and 10 bases, there was a span of 11 bases. The CDR3 consists of 13 residues. CDR1 and CDR2 from the germline V gene are SGHAT and FQNNGV.

The chain has TRBV16 and TRBJ2-7; 7 nucleotides align to TRBD2. The CDR3 length is 16 residues. Germline CDR1 reads KGHSY; CDR2 reads FQNENV. V was pared by 0 bases and J by 2 bases, with 7 bases of the junction left unmatched. The CDR3 loop is CASSQSGGSRPYEQYF. DNA for the CDR3: TGTGCCAGCAGCCAATCGGGGGGGTCTAGGCCCTACGAGCAGTACTTC.

This clonotype was observed a handful of times. The chain uses TRBV20-1 and TRBJ2-7, with 8 nucleotides matching TRBD1. Germline trimming cut 4 bases from V and 2 bases from J; bases unmatched to any gene: 1. The germline CDR1 and CDR2 sequences are DFQATT and SNEGSKA (reference sequence). The CDR3 runs to 12 residues. CDR3 nucleotides: TGCAGTGCTACAGGGGGCCCCTACGAGCAGTACTTC. This translates into CSATGGPYEQYF.

This clonotype has just a few counts. This chain uses TRBV7-8 with TRBJ2-4; TRBD2 matches 9 bases. The CDR3 is 16 amino acids. CDR1 is SGHVS, CDR2 FQNEAQ, per germline. After removal of 2 bases from V and 10 bases from J, the junction contained 12 bases not matched to a gene. CDR3 in DNA: TGTGCCAGCAGCTTAAAGAGGAATTTAGCGGGAGAGATTCAGTACTTC. Its translation is CASSLKRNLAGEIQYF.

This chain connects TRBV14 to TRBJ1-4, with D unclear. This CDR3 spans 13 amino acids. The germline CDR1 and CDR2 sequences are SGHDN and FVKESK. The germline V and J ends were trimmed by 1 base and 8 bases, with 8 bases remaining between them. The CDR3 nucleotides are TGTGCCAGCAGCCAAGGATTCTCGGAAAAACTGTTTTTT. It codes for CASSQGFSEKLFF.

This clonotype was counted a few times. The rearrangement joins TRBV20-1 to TRBJ1-3; possibly TRBD1 for D (5 bases). Looked up from germline, CDR1 is DFQATT and CDR2 is SNEGSKA (reference sequence). The germline V and J ends were trimmed by 7 bases and 0 bases, with 25 bases remaining between them. There are 18 residues in the CDR3. The CDR3 DNA reads TGCAGTGTCGACCTCGGGGGAGCAGAGACTACCTCTGGAAACACCATATATTTT. Translating gives CSVDLGGAETTSGNTIYF.

The chain has TRBV11-2 and TRBJ2-5; 7 nucleotides agree with TRBD2. Trimming at V came to 3 bases and at J to 5 bases, leaving 9 bases not matched to a gene. This CDR3 spans 15 amino acids. Germline CDR1 and CDR2: SGHAT and FQNNGV. Here the CDR3 DNA reads TGTGCCAGCAGCTTTGCCAGCGGGATAGGTGAGACCCAGTACTTC. It specifies CASSFASGIGETQYF.

This clonotype appeared a few times. The chain uses TRBV9 and TRBJ2-2; D might be TRBD2 (6 bases). Germline CDR1 SGDLS, CDR2 YYNGEE. CDR3 length equals 14 residues. The V end lost 0 bases, the J end lost 6 bases, and 9 bases lay between the germline ends. The CDR3 DNA reads as TGTGCCAGCAGCGTAGCGGGACTGTCCGGGGAGCTGTTTTTT. This translates into CASSVAGLSGELFF.

This clonotype came up a few times. The chain uses TRBV12-3 or TRBV12-4 and TRBJ2-1; weak D call: TRBD2 (6 bases). The CDR3 loop spans 13 amino acids. Deletions cut 6 bases from V and 7 bases from J, with 13 bases between. The CDR3 DNA reads as TGTGCCAGCAGAACGGCCGCGGGAAATGAGCAGTTCTTC. Its translation: CASRTAAGNEQFF.

This clonotype came up a few times. This chain joins TRBV7-2 and TRBJ2-1; the match to TRBD1 covers 7 bases. Germline V gene lookup returns CDR1 SGHTA and CDR2 FQGNSA. CDR3 length: 13 amino acids. Unmatched junction bases numbered 2, after V lost 6 bases and J lost 3 bases. CDR3: CASRTGYYNEQFF. CDR3 DNA sequence: TGTGCCAGCAGGACAGGGTACTACAATGAGCAGTTCTTC.

A few counts support this clonotype. This chain joins TRBV20-1 and TRBJ2-7; TRBD2 agrees at 10 bases. The germline V gene has CDR1 DFQATT and CDR2 SNEGSKA (reference sequence). The CDR3 is 15 residues long. V lost 6 bases and J lost 0; bases outside the gene matches: 8. CDR3 sequence reads: CSAIPGLANSYEQYF. CDR3 nucleotide sequence: TGCAGTGCCATACCGGGACTAGCGAACTCCTACGAGCAGTACTTC.

This clonotype was counted only a few times. The V gene is TRBV20-1, the J gene TRBJ2-5; no reliable D call. This CDR3 contains 11 residues. Trimming removed 2 bases from V and 5 bases from J, with 6 bases in between. Germline CDR1 is DFQATT and CDR2 is SNEGSKA (reference sequence). CDR3 sequence: CSARQPETQYF. CDR3 DNA sequence: TGCAGTGCTAGACAGCCCGAGACCCAGTACTTC.

This clonotype was observed many times. The CDR3 loop is CSVAGNTIYF. The CDR3 region has the DNA TGCAGCGTGGCTGGAAACACCATATATTTT. The chain is built from TRBV29-1 and TRBJ1-3; D not certain. V was trimmed by 6 bases and J by 2 bases, leaving 2 bases between them. Germline V lookup: CDR1 SQVTM, CDR2 ANQGSEA. CDR3 length: 10 residues.

The rearrangement uses TRBV20-1 and TRBJ1-1; D unresolved. Looked up from germline, CDR1 is DFQATT and CDR2 is SNEGSKA (reference sequence). This CDR3 is 13 amino acids long. Trimming left V 6 bases short and J 0 bases short, with 11 bases between. CDR3: CSADDTMNTEAFF. The CDR3 nucleotides read TGCAGTGCAGACGACACTATGAACACTGAAGCTTTCTTT.

This sequence joins TRBV7-2 and TRBJ1-2; maybe TRBD1 (6 bases). The germline V and J ends were trimmed by 1 base and 4 bases, with 10 bases remaining between them. The CDR3 covers 14 residues. CDR1 and CDR2 (germline): SGHTA, FQGNSA. Written as DNA, the CDR3 is TGTGCCAGCAGCTTAGGACAGGAGATCTATGGCTACACCTTC. The encoded protein is CASSLGQEIYGYTF.

The chain carries TRBV5-1 and TRBJ2-1, with a possible D match to TRBD2 (6 bases). This CDR3 spans 16 amino acids. CDR1 is SGHRS, CDR2 YFSETQ, per germline. V was clipped by 3 bases and J by 6 bases, with 19 bases between them. The CDR3 spells CASSSQRLAIGNEQFF. In DNA form, the CDR3 reads TGCGCCAGCAGCTCCCAAAGGCTAGCGATTGGCAATGAGCAGTTCTTC.